This T cell receptor (beta chain) was captured by sequencing in a study of spatial heterogeneity in lung cancer. The time point: sample taken at primary tumor resection. The donor population consisted of roughly 70 patients with untreated, early-stage non-small cell lung cancer. Whole RNA, isolated from tumor, nontumor lung or frozen PBMC, was sequenced without prior sorting. This clonotype was counted at least ten times. The antigen is undetermined. TCRdb used MiXCR to reprocess the 5' RACE reads, holding one entry per CDR3 protein. There are 9,200 or so distinct CDR3 sequences in the sample; around 8.9% occur only once, and around 25% lies in the top ten. Overall study findings and caveats: Counts that tracked tumor mutation counts were those of expanded intratumoral alpha and beta TCRs.

This TCR came from a male donor with early-stage non-small cell lung cancer. This sample comprised lung tumor tissue, obtained at surgery.

CDR3 sequence: CASSYPRNTEAFF. The CDR3 DNA sequence: TGTGCCAGCAGTTACCCGCGAAACACTGAAGCTTTCTTT. This sequence joins TRBV5-5 and TRBJ1-1; D gene ambiguous. Per the germline V gene, CDR1 is SGHKS and CDR2 is YYEKEE (reference sequence). The CDR3 is 13 residues long. V lost 5 bases to trimming and J lost 2 bases, with 10 bases between them.